Presented here are 22 T cell receptor beta chains from one specimen sequenced in a study of blood T cell repertoires in COVID-19. Clones were sequenced by immunoSEQ multiplex PCR, and TCRdb holds only the in-frame ones, with some missing. Of roughly 180,000 clones listed, 81% are singletons. Sequencing was performed on peripheral blood. These receptors originate from a woman aged 80 or older with COVID-19, enrolled during active disease.

This chain joins TRBV19 and TRBJ2-7; possibly TRBD2 for D (5 bases). Germline CDR1 reads LNHDA; CDR2 reads SQIVND (reference sequence). The V end was cut by 1 base, the J end by 5 bases, with 6 bases between. The CDR3 sequence is 12 residues long. The CDR3 protein is CASSIGGNEQYF. CDR3 sequence (DNA): TGTGCCAGTAGTATAGGAGGGAACGAGCAGTACTTC.

In its sample, this clone was seen a few times. The rearrangement links TRBV5-1 to TRBJ1-5, with 9 bases matching TRBD1. V trimming: 3 bases; J trimming: 1 base; junction bases outside the gene matches: 2. This CDR3 spans 15 amino acids. Germline assignment: CDR1 SGHRS and CDR2 YFSETQ. CDR3: CASSWGQGSNQPQHF. Here the CDR3 DNA reads TGCGCCAGCAGCTGGGGACAGGGAAGCAATCAGCCCCAGCATTTT.

This clone showed up just a few times. The J gene is TRBJ1-6, the V gene TRBV14; 8 bases are shared with TRBD1. This CDR3 has 17 amino acids. Germline assignment: CDR1 SGHDN and CDR2 FVKESK. J lost 9 bases, V lost 0 bases, and 10 bases had no gene match. Written as DNA, the CDR3 is TGTGCCAGCAGCCAAGACGCAGGGGGCTATTTGGCTTCACCCCTCCACTTT. It is translated as CASSQDAGGYLASPLHF.

This chain connects TRBV7-2 to TRBJ2-5; tentative D call: TRBD2 (7 bases). Trimming stripped 1 base from V and 1 base from J, with 10 bases between. Looked up from germline, CDR1 is SGHTA and CDR2 is FQGNSA. CDR3 size: 15 residues. The CDR3 sequence is CASSLGGGGQETQYF. The CDR3 coding sequence is TGTGCCAGCAGCTTAGGGGGAGGGGGCCAAGAGACCCAGTACTTC.

The rearrangement links TRBV5-5 to TRBJ2-3; no clear D. Germline V lookup: CDR1 SGHKS, CDR2 YYEKEE (reference sequence). V shed 4 bases and J shed 2 bases, with 8 bases lying between them. The CDR3 is made up of 13 amino acids. In nucleotides, the CDR3 is TGTGCCAGCAGCCCCGCGAACACAGATACGCAGTATTTT. As protein: CASSPANTDTQYF.

The CDR3 sequence: CASSVPGGSYGYTF. The CDR3 DNA is TGTGCCAGCAGCGTTCCAGGGGGGAGCTATGGCTACACCTTC. This chain uses TRBV9 with TRBJ1-2, with 7 bases lining up with TRBD1. CDR3 length: 14 amino acids. J lost 4 bases, V lost 2 bases, and 5 bases had no gene match. Germline CDR1 reads SGDLS; CDR2 reads YYNGEE.

The chain employs TRBV5-5 and TRBJ2-5, with 10 bases aligning to TRBD2. With 4 bases clipped from V and 5 bases from J, the junction kept 5 bases outside the gene matches. CDR3 length: 14 residues. Germline V gives CDR1 SGHKS, CDR2 YYEKEE (reference sequence). The CDR3 DNA reads as TGTGCCAGCAGCCCGGGACTAGCGATGGAGACCCAGTACTTC. This translates into CASSPGLAMETQYF.

This clone has just a few counts. The chain is built from TRBV6-1 and TRBJ2-7; D ambiguous. Germline V gene data show CDR1 as MNHNS and CDR2 as SASEGT. This CDR3 is built from 14 residues. V shed 1 base and J shed 3 bases, with 10 bases lying between them. The CDR3 coding sequence is TGTGCCAGCAGTGAAGGAGGCACCCTCTACGAGCAGTACTTC. Its translation is CASSEGGTLYEQYF.

The rearrangement links TRBV12-5 to TRBJ2-7; no clear D gene. The CDR3 has 14 residues. V lost 2 bases and J 2 bases, leaving 10 bases between the germline ends. The germline CDR1 and CDR2 sequences are LGHNT and FRNRAP. The CDR3 bases are TGTGCTAGTGGTTTGACGCTACCTCCCTACGAGCAGTACTTC. Amino acid sequence: CASGLTLPPYEQYF. Filled out from reference TRBV12-5 and TRBJ2-7, the complete variable domain reads DARVTQTPRHKVTEMGQEVTMRCQPILGHNTVFWYRQTMMQGLELLAYFRNRAPLDDSGMPKDRFSAEMPDATLATLKIQPSEPRDSAVYFCASGLTLPPYEQYFGPGTRLTVT.

This clone has only a few counts. V is TRBV28 and J is TRBJ2-6, with 8 bases identical to TRBD1. J lost 4 bases, V lost 5 bases, and 10 bases had no gene match. Per the germline V gene, CDR1 is MDHEN and CDR2 is SYDVKM. The CDR3 contains 17 residues. The CDR3 sequence is CASSPPGQGYGANVLTF. The DNA for the CDR3 is TGTGCCAGCAGTCCACCCGGACAGGGATACGGGGCCAACGTCCTGACTTTC.

This chain uses TRBV29-1 with TRBJ2-3, with TRBD1 identical over 8 bases. The germline CDR1 and CDR2 sequences are SQVTM and ANQGSEA. The CDR3 contains 16 residues. V shed 0 bases and J 4 bases; nucleotides not matched to a gene: 9. The CDR3 protein is CSVEDQDLGQADTQYF. CDR3 bases: TGCAGCGTTGAAGATCAGGACTTGGGACAGGCAGATACGCAGTATTTT.

This clone showed up just a few times. The CDR3 sequence: CASSERFSSYNSPLHF. CDR3 nucleotides: TGTGCCAGCAGCGAGCGGTTCAGCTCCTATAATTCACCCCTCCACTTT. The J gene is TRBJ1-6, the V gene TRBV7-2; D is unclear. Germline V CDR1 and CDR2: SGHTA, FQGNSA. The germline V and J ends were trimmed by 5 bases and 0 bases, with 11 bases remaining between them. The CDR3 loop spans 16 amino acids.

This chain joins TRBV19 and TRBJ2-7; D perhaps matches TRBD1 (6 bases). The V end lost 4 bases, the J end lost 6 bases, and 19 bases lay between the germline ends. This CDR3 is 15 amino acids long. Germline assignment: CDR1 LNHDA and CDR2 SQIVND (reference sequence). The CDR3 protein is CASSSFAGERGEQYF. CDR3 in DNA: TGTGCCAGTAGTAGCTTTGCAGGGGAAAGGGGCGAGCAGTACTTC.

The CDR3 region is CASGSKRDGEQYF. For the CDR3, the DNA is TGCGCCAGCGGGTCCAAGCGGGATGGCGAGCAGTACTTC. The chain is built from TRBV4-1 and TRBJ2-7, with 7 bases that match TRBD2. This CDR3 region has 13 residues. Germline V CDR1 and CDR2: MGHRA, YSYEKL. With V trimmed by 8 bases and J by 6 bases, 10 bases remained unmatched.

The V gene is TRBV6-2 or TRBV6-3, the J gene TRBJ1-6; a possible D gene is TRBD1 (6 bases). Germline lookup yields CDR1 MNHEY and CDR2 SVGEGT. With 3 bases removed from V and 7 bases from J, the gap between germline ends came to 10 bases. This CDR3 is built from 14 residues. The CDR3 nucleotides read TGTGCCAGCAGTTATCGGCAGGGGAATTCACCCCTCCACTTT. This sequence encodes CASSYRQGNSPLHF.

The chain links TRBV29-1 to TRBJ2-5; 7 nucleotides agree with TRBD2. In germline, CDR1 is SQVTM, CDR2 ANQGSEA. The CDR3 length is 14 residues. V was pared by 3 bases and J by 5 bases, with 9 bases of the junction left unmatched. CDR3 region: CSVDLWGGEETQYF. DNA of the CDR3: TGCAGCGTTGACCTCTGGGGGGGAGAGGAGACCCAGTACTTC.

The table lists this clone with a count of one. The chain couples TRBV24-1 to TRBJ2-5, with 11 bases aligning to TRBD1. Unmatched junction bases numbered 14, after V lost 4 bases and J lost 2 bases. The CDR3 has 19 amino acids. In germline, CDR1 is KGHDR, CDR2 SFDVKD. The CDR3 here is CATSDPRTGGIHLQETQYF. For the CDR3, the DNA is TGTGCCACCAGTGACCCTCGGACAGGGGGCATACACTTACAAGAGACCCAGTACTTC.

The rearrangement links TRBV29-1 to TRBJ2-5, with D perhaps matching TRBD2 (6 bases). V was trimmed by 5 bases and J by 0 bases, leaving 13 bases between them. The V gene's germline CDR1 is SQVTM and CDR2 ANQGSEA. CDR3 size: 14 residues. Here the CDR3 DNA reads TGCAGCGTTCGGGAGCCTTTTTACCAAGAGACCCAGTACTTC. Residues: CSVREPFYQETQYF.

This sequence joins TRBV3-1 (or the pseudogene TRBV3-2) and TRBJ2-1; 8 nucleotides line up with TRBD1. The V and J ends lost 5 bases and 7 bases, in that order; junction bases with no gene match: 10. Per germline, CDR1 LGHDT and CDR2 YNNKEL (reference sequence). CDR3 size: 15 residues. DNA for the CDR3: TGTGCCAGCAGCGGTGGACAGGGAAGGAGGAATGAGCAGTTCTTC. Protein sequence: CASSGGQGRRNEQFF.

The rearrangement links TRBV7-8 to TRBJ2-7, with TRBD2 as a possible D gene (6 bases). The V end lost 5 bases, the J end lost 2 bases, and 10 bases lay between the germline ends. The germline gives CDR1 SGHVS, CDR2 FQNEAQ. The CDR3 extends over 13 amino acids. CDR3 nucleotides: TGTGCCAGCAGCCAACGCGGGGCCTACGAGCAGTACTTC. This codes for CASSQRGAYEQYF.

V gene TRBV6-6 combines with J gene TRBJ2-7; 14 bases match TRBD2. Germline loops: CDR1 MNHNY, CDR2 SVGAGI (reference sequence). CDR3 size: 16 residues. V was pared by 6 bases and J by 5 bases, with 9 bases of the junction left unmatched. The CDR3 nucleotides are TGTGCCAGCAGGCCGGGACTAGCGGGAGTCAGGAACGAGCAGTACTTC. It codes for CASRPGLAGVRNEQYF.

The chain couples TRBV29-1 to TRBJ2-1; 9 bases align to TRBD1. CDR1 is SQVTM, CDR2 ANQGSEA, per germline. CDR3 length equals 14 residues. V lost 4 bases to trimming and J lost 4 bases; unmatched junction nucleotides: 5. Here the CDR3 reads CSVADRGPYNEQFF. CDR3 DNA: TGCAGCGTTGCGGACAGGGGACCATACAATGAGCAGTTCTTC.